This T cell receptor beta chain was profiled in a study of Tregs in tolerant kidney transplant recipients (dated by TCRdb to between 2018 and 2021). With regard to the full study: The study used TCRbeta sequencing to identify donor-specific regulatory T cells before combined kidney and bone marrow transplantation, then tracked those cells after transplant. TCRbeta repertoire sequencing was used in a few healthy controls to compare several ways of expanding Tregs specific for an allogeneic donor.

Unstimulated Tregs (CD4+CD25+CD127-), CD4+ non-Tregs (CD4+CD25-), CD4 and CD8 cells were FACS-sorted from thawed PBMCs. Blood from healthy controls was obtained either from healthy volunteers or as purchased buffy coats. Healthy control blood was processed to PBMCs by Ficoll density gradient and cryopreserved, and patient PBMCs were collected before and after transplant. Concerning this clone: This receptor's antigen is unknown. Base qualities are not provided; no much larger clone lies one nucleotide away.

Beyond this particular receptor, the publication reports: Because the study included only a small number of patients, the results must be confirmed in larger populations and under other immunosuppression protocols. Expanding Tregs with activated donor B cells appeared to identify the most biologically relevant and donor-specific TCRbeta repertoire. Although technical replication error seemed to be minimal, the question of biological reproducibility was not addressed directly.

The germline V gene gives CDR1 as SGHRS and CDR2 as YFSETQ. Measured from the cysteine to the phenylalanine, the CDR3 is 17 residues long. Just the 51-base CDR3 DNA is kept, in frame starting at base 1. After removal of 1 base from V and 2 bases from J, the junction retains 10 bases not matched to a gene. Genomic DNA was extracted from sorted cells with the QIAGEN DNeasy Blood and Tissue Kit for TCRbeta CDR3 sequencing. High-throughput TCRbeta CDR3 sequencing, which included PCR amplification with bias correction and internal controls, was done commercially through immunoSEQ. The paper's data handling went like this. Unique productive TCRbeta sequences were defined by CDR3 nucleotide sequence when primers matched and otherwise by CDR3 amino acid sequence together with Vbeta and Jbeta genes. Sorting error was corrected by removing sequences shared between sorted populations at a frequency ratio of 2:1 or less, and the remaining shared sequences were assigned to the higher population. Donor-reactive sequences were defined as at least 5-fold expanded in CFSE-low cells versus unstimulated cells, with frequency of at least 0.01% in CFSE-low cells. Repertoire divergence was quantified by Jensen-Shannon divergence using the top 100 TCRbeta sequences ranked by frequency. For samples with multiple sequencing runs, sorting error was corrected in each run separately before the runs were combined. Drawn from immuneACCESS, this table holds only the in-frame rearrangements with V and J called that TCRdb kept. Clones are partly lost; checked studies trace under half to an unresolved V gene and leave the rest unexplained. That table furnishes V, J and clone size, whereas the DNA furnished D and trimming. The sample records 92,000 or so clones, around 90% of which are singletons. The top ten hold over 4% of the sample.

Sequenced input: CD8+ T cells from blood. The TCR originated in a human donor in good health. The chain joins TRBV5-1 to TRBJ2-7; 9 bases in the junction line up with TRBD1. The CDR3 has the sequence CASSLPISGQGAYEQYF. The sequenced DNA is TGCGCCAGCAGCTTGCCCATCTCGGGACAGGGAGCCTACGAGCAGTACTTC.